This TCR beta chain was captured in a study of cytomegalovirus exposure and HLA in healthy donors. The study's findings and limits: For most TCR beta V segments, an earlier analysis put the productive rate at about 90% or about 30% of the time. Excluded were some V segments that proved indistinguishable, including TRBV6-2 and TRBV6-3. As a later analysis showed, a missense DCLRE1C variant was linked to trimming of TCR beta V- and J-genes.

Points on this clone: Its antigen is as yet unknown.

In the PCR, 60 Vbeta and 13 Jbeta primers were used. Repertoires were generated with immunoSEQ multiplex PCR, while TCRdb's copy carries only in-frame clones and drops some. The sample table sets out 120,000 to 150,000 clones. Per the germline V gene, CDR1 is MNHNS and CDR2 is SASEGT. This CDR3 has 13 residues. Trimming pared 7 bases from V and 14 bases from J, leaving 21 bases between. The TCR originated in a woman between 50 and 59 years old in good health and CMV-seronegative. The chain has TRBV6-1 and TRBJ2-1; possibly TRBD2 for D (5 bases). The source material was PBMCs. CDR3: CASIPSIRGVEFF. CDR3 DNA: TGTGCCAGCATTCCAAGCATACGGGGTGTTGAGTTCTTC.